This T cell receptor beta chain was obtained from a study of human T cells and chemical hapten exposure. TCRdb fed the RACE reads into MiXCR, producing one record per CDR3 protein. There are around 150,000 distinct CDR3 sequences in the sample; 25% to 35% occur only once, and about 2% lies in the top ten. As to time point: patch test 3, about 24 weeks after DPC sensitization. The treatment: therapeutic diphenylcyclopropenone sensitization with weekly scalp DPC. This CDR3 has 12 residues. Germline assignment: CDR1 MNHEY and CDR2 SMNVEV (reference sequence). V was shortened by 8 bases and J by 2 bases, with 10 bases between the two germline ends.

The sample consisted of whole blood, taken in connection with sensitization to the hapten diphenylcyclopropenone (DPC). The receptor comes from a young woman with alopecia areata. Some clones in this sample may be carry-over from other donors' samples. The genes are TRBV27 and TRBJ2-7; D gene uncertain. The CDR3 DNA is TGTGCCAGCGCCCCCAGCCCCTACGAGCAGTACTTC. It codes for CASAPSPYEQYF.